This record concerns one TCR beta chain sequence. This sample was included in a study of shared clonotypes between healthy human individuals. Using immunoSEQ multiplex PCR, the repertoire was profiled, and TCRdb retains in-frame clones only, with some absent. The table includes 2 million to 3 million clones, 93% detected once. With 1 base clipped from V and 5 bases from J, the junction kept 2 bases outside the gene matches. The CDR3 is 16 residues long. The germline CDR1 and CDR2 sequences are LNHNV and YYDKDF (reference sequence). Material: naive CD4+ T cells from PBMCs. Regarding subset: CD45RA+ positively selected. The rearrangement uses TRBV15 and TRBJ2-3; 14 bases match TRBD2. The TCR comes from a man between 18 and 29 years old in good health. Some clones in this sample may be carry-over from other donors' samples. The CDR3 protein is CATSRGLAGGGDTQYF. In nucleotides, the CDR3 is TGTGCCACCAGCAGAGGACTAGCGGGAGGGGGAGATACGCAGTATTTT. The variable domain in full, with the rest retrieved from reference TRBV15 and TRBJ2-3, is DAMVIQNPRYQVTQFGKPVTLSCSQTLNHNVMYWYQQKSSQAPKLLFHYYDKDFNNEADTPDNFQSRRPNTSFCFLDIRSPGLGDTAMYLCATSRGLAGGGDTQYFGPGTRLTVL.